This T cell receptor beta chain was captured in a study of T cell responses to AZD1222 COVID-19 vaccine. General study points: Among vaccine-associated CD4 TCRs, coverage spanned spike, with dominance at 160-218 and 743-854. Scientists sampled the repertoires only once the peak T cell response had passed.

Concerning this clone itself: Its antigen is not identified.

Method: immunoSEQ multiplex PCR; TCRdb's copy keeps in-frame clones and lacks some. The table has around 100,000 clones, about four fifths seen once. CDR1 and CDR2 from the germline V gene are SGHTA and FQGNSA. Trimming shortened V by 0 bases and J by 0 bases, and 6 bases separated the two germline ends. The CDR3 has 15 amino acids. V usage is TRBV7-2 and J usage is TRBJ1-5; D is unresolved. Sample: peripheral blood, taken on day 0 of AZD1222 vaccination. This receptor was identified in an adult in good health. For the CDR3, the DNA is TGTGCCAGCAGCTTAGCTCCCAATAGCAATCAGCCCCAGCATTTT. Translation gives CASSLAPNSNQPQHF.